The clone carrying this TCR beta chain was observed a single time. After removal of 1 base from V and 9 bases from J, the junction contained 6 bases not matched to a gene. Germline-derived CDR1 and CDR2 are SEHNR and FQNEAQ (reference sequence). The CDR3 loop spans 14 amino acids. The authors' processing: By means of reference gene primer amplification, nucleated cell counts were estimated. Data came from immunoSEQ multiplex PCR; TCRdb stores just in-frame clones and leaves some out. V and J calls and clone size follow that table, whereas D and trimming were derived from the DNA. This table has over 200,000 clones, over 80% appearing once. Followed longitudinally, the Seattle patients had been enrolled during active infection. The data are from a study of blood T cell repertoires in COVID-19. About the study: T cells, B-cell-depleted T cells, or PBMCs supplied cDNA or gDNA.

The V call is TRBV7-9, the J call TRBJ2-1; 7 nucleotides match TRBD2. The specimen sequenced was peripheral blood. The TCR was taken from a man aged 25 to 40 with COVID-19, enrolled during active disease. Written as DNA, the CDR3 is TGTGCCAGCAGCTTAGGGGCGGGGGAGATTGAGCAGTTCTTC. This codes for CASSLGAGEIEQFF.